The 20 T cell receptor beta chains listed next were all sequenced from one sample in a study of OX40 agonist ivuxolimab in advanced cancers. Measured with immunoSEQ multiplex PCR; TCRdb has only the in-frame clones, and not every one. The table has some 70,000 clones, about 84% seen once. The specimen was CD4+ or CD8+ T cells sorted from blood, collected in a trial of the OX40 agonist ivuxolimab. These receptor sequences come from an adult with an advanced solid tumor such as melanoma, head and neck, liver or kidney cancer.

This chain joins TRBV2 and TRBJ2-5; TRBD2 agrees at 8 bases. CDR3 length equals 16 residues. Germline V gene sequence: CDR1 SNHLY, CDR2 FYNNEI. The J segment lost 2 bases and the V segment lost 9 bases, leaving 14 bases of the junction unmatched. In nucleotides, the CDR3 is TGTGCCAGGACTGGTCGGAGCGGGGGAGGTCAAGAGACCCAGTACTTC. Its translation is CARTGRSGGGQETQYF.

The chain employs TRBV7-9 and TRBJ2-1; D unclear. The CDR3 runs 12 residues. Germline V lookup: CDR1 SEHNR, CDR2 FQNEAQ (reference sequence). V lost 0 bases and J lost 10, with 7 bases in between. The CDR3: CASSLALQEQFF. The CDR3 nucleotides read TGTGCCAGCAGCTTAGCGCTTCAAGAGCAGTTCTTC. The complete variable domain, with remaining parts taken from reference TRBV7-9 and TRBJ2-1, reads DTGVSQNPRHKITKRGQNVTFRCDPISEHNRLYWYRQTLGQGPEFLTYFQNEAQLEKSRLLSDRFSAERPKGSFSTLEIQRTEQGDSAMYLCASSLALQEQFFGPGTRLTVL.

The J gene is TRBJ2-5, the V gene TRBV9; the D gene could be TRBD1 or TRBD2 (5 bases each). CDR1 is SGDLS and CDR2 is YYNGEE in the germline V gene. Trimming took 0 bases from V and 3 from J, leaving 6 bases between them. This CDR3 comprises 13 residues. The CDR3 here is CASSVGGKETQYF. CDR3 DNA sequence: TGTGCCAGCAGCGTAGGGGGGAAAGAGACCCAGTACTTC.

The J gene is TRBJ1-1, the V gene TRBV6-5; D gene ambiguous. The CDR3 covers 14 residues. Per the germline V gene, CDR1 is MNHEY and CDR2 is SVGAGI. The V gene lost 8 bases and the J gene lost 0 bases, with 13 bases spanning the gap. The DNA for the CDR3 is TGTGCCAGCGGATTACTCGACCTGAACACTGAAGCTTTCTTT. Translated: CASGLLDLNTEAFF.

This chain joins TRBV7-9 and TRBJ1-2; D call uncertain. This CDR3 is 15 amino acids long. The germline gives CDR1 SEHNR, CDR2 FQNEAQ (reference sequence). Trimming shortened V by 7 bases and J by 3 bases, and 18 bases separated the two germline ends. The CDR3 nucleotides are TGTGCCAGCACCACCGGAAATGCTTGGGACTATGGCTACACCTTC. Protein: CASTTGNAWDYGYTF.

This chain joins TRBV7-2 and TRBJ2-1; D remains ambiguous. V lost 3 bases and J lost 6, with 6 bases in between. Germline values: CDR1 SGHTA, CDR2 FQGNSA. This CDR3 spans 12 amino acids. The CDR3, as DNA: TGTGCCAGCAGCTTTGTGATCAATGAGCAGTTCTTC. Protein: CASSFVINEQFF.

The V and J genes are TRBV4-3 and TRBJ1-2, with 9 bases fitting TRBD1. The CDR3 is 15 amino acids. V was clipped by 1 base and J by 2 bases; unmatched bases: 2. CDR1 is LGHNA, CDR2 YSLEER, per germline. CDR3: CASSQAGTGNYGYTF. The CDR3 DNA reads TGCGCCAGCAGCCAAGCGGGGACAGGGAACTATGGCTACACCTTC.

This rearrangement joins TRBV6-4 to TRBJ1-1; D is undetermined. The CDR3 extends over 13 amino acids. V was pared by 4 bases and J by 3 bases, with 9 bases between. Germline CDR1 reads MRHNA; CDR2 reads SNTAGT. The CDR3 DNA sequence: TGTGCCAGCAGTGCCCGCCGGGACACTGAAGCTTTCTTT. This translates into CASSARRDTEAFF.

The CDR3 loop reads CASSLWGYEQYF. CDR3 bases: TGTGCCAGCAGCTTATGGGGCTACGAGCAGTACTTC. The chain uses TRBV7-9 and TRBJ2-7; D is ambiguous. The CDR3 runs 12 residues. Trimming took 2 bases from V and 3 from J, leaving 5 bases between them. Per germline, CDR1 SEHNR and CDR2 FQNEAQ (reference sequence).

The V gene is TRBV7-2, the J gene TRBJ1-4; TRBD1 matches at 7 bases. The CDR3 runs 17 residues. Germline V CDR1 and CDR2: SGHTA, FQGNSA. The ends lost 7 bases at V and 11 bases at J; junction bases unmatched: 22. DNA of the CDR3: TGTGCCAGCACTTTAACCCGGGACAGTCGTATTGGGGGGAAACTGTTTTTT. Translating gives CASTLTRDSRIGGKLFF.

This sequence joins TRBV29-1 and TRBJ2-7; D possibly corresponds to TRBD2 (6 bases). Germline V gene data show CDR1 as SQVTM and CDR2 as ANQGSEA. The CDR3 length is 14 residues. V was shortened by 7 bases and J by 0 bases, with 16 bases between the two germline ends. The CDR3 sequence is CSATRDSSSYEQYF. The CDR3 DNA is TGCAGCGCTACCCGGGACTCGAGCTCCTACGAGCAGTACTTC.

The chain uses TRBV18 and TRBJ2-1, with D perhaps given as TRBD1 or TRBD2 (5 bases each). V shed 3 bases and J shed 4 bases, with 13 bases lying between them. This CDR3 has 15 amino acids. Germline V lookup: CDR1 KGHSH, CDR2 LQKENI. The CDR3 DNA reads TGTGCCAGCTCACCTCCGGGACCATCATACAATGAGCAGTTCTTC. Translating gives CASSPPGPSYNEQFF.

The chain employs TRBV11-2 and TRBJ2-1, with a weak D call TRBD1 (7 bases). V shed 1 base and J shed 4 bases, with 8 bases lying between them. The germline V gene encodes CDR1 SGHAT and CDR2 FQNNGV. The CDR3 has 14 amino acids. This CDR3 reads CASSLAGGYNEQFF. CDR3 in DNA: TGTGCCAGCAGCTTAGCAGGGGGGTACAATGAGCAGTTCTTC.

The chain has TRBV28 and TRBJ1-2; no definite D call. The CDR3 consists of 13 residues. Per germline, CDR1 MDHEN and CDR2 SYDVKM. Trimming stripped 1 base from V and 6 bases from J, with 9 bases between. The CDR3: CASSLYSSDGYTF. The CDR3 DNA reads as TGTGCCAGCAGTTTATACAGTTCAGATGGCTACACCTTC.

This clone was picked up one time. V gene TRBV5-5 combines with J gene TRBJ1-3; 9 bases line up with TRBD1. This CDR3 comprises 15 residues. J lost 4 bases, V lost 4 bases, and 6 bases had no gene match. Germline values: CDR1 SGHKS, CDR2 YYEKEE (reference sequence). This chain's CDR3 is CASSRTDRGGNTIYF. The CDR3 DNA sequence: TGTGCCAGCAGCCGTACGGACAGGGGAGGAAACACCATATATTTT.

The rearrangement links TRBV9 to TRBJ1-2; D gene ambiguous. V dropped 7 bases and J dropped 5 bases, with 12 bases sitting between them. Germline V lookup: CDR1 SGDLS, CDR2 YYNGEE. The CDR3 covers 12 residues. CDR3 amino acids: CASGPSPYGYTF. The CDR3, as DNA: TGTGCCAGCGGGCCGAGCCCTTATGGCTACACCTTC. Full variable domain (outside the CDR3, taken from reference TRBV9 and TRBJ1-2): DSGVTQTPKHLITATGQRVTLRCSPRSGDLSVYWYQQSLDQGLQFLIQYYNGEERAKGNILERFSAQQFPDLHSELNLSSLELGDSALYFCASGPSPYGYTFGSGTRLTVV.

The chain combines TRBV5-1 with TRBJ2-5, with 9 nucleotides matching TRBD1. CDR3 length: 15 amino acids. Per germline, CDR1 SGHRS and CDR2 YFSETQ. V lost 2 bases and J lost 4; bases outside the gene matches: 6. The CDR3 coding sequence is TGCGCCAGCAGCTTCGGGGGACAGGGTGGAGAGACCCAGTACTTC. Residues: CASSFGGQGGETQYF.

This clone was counted once. The chain couples TRBV10-3 to TRBJ2-3; 8 nucleotides line up with TRBD2. CDR1 ENHRY and CDR2 SYGVKD come from the germline V gene. CDR3 size: 13 residues. The V segment lost 11 bases and the J segment 2 bases; nucleotides outside the gene matches: 6. The CDR3 spells CAVRAGATDTQYF. The CDR3 DNA reads TGTGCCGTGAGAGCGGGGGCCACAGATACGCAGTATTTT.

The chain carries TRBV4-1 and TRBJ1-4; 8 bases align to TRBD1. Looked up from germline, CDR1 is MGHRA and CDR2 is YSYEKL. This CDR3 is built from 20 residues. Unmatched junction bases numbered 12, after V lost 0 bases and J lost 0 bases. In DNA form, the CDR3 reads TGCGCCAGCAGCCAAGAAGGACAGGGTATCGTCTCTTCAACTAATGAAAAACTGTTTTTT. This encodes CASSQEGQGIVSSTNEKLFF.

The V call is TRBV5-1, the J call TRBJ2-7, with D maybe TRBD2 (5 bases). V lost 2 bases to trimming and J lost 7 bases, with 13 bases between them. CDR3 size: 13 residues. Germline CDR1 is SGHRS and CDR2 is YFSETQ. The CDR3 here is CASSLPAPGEQYF. DNA of the CDR3: TGCGCCAGCAGCTTACCGGCACCGGGGGAGCAGTACTTC.